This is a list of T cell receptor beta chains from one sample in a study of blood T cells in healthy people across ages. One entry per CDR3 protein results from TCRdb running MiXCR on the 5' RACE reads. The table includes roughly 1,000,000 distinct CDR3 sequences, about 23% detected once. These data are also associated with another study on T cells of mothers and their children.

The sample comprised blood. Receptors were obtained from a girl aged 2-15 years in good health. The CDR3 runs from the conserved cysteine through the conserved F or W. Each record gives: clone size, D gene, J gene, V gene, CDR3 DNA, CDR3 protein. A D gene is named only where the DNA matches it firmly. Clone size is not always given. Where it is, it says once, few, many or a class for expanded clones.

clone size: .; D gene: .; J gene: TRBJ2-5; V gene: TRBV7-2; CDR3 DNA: TGTGCCAGCAGCTTTGGGTTCGTTGTGGACCTTGAAGAGACCCAGTACTTC; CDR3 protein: CASSFGFVVDLEETQYF
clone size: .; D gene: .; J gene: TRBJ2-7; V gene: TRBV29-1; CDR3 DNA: TGCAGCGTTGTCGAGCTTGGAGAGCAGTACTTC; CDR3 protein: CSVVELGEQYF
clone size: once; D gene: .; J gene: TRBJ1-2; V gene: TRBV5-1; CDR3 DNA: TGCGCCAGCAGCTCCCGGACAGACCTTTCGAACTATGGCTACACCTTC; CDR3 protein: CASSSRTDLSNYGYTF
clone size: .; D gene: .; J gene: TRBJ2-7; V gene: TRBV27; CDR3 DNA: TGTGCCAGCAGATTAGGGGCGGTGGACGAGCAGTACTTC; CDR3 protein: CASRLGAVDEQYF
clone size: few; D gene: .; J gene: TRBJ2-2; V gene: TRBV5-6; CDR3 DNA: TGTGCCAGCAGCTTGCGAGGCGGGGAGCTGTTTTTT; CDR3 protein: CASSLRGGELFF
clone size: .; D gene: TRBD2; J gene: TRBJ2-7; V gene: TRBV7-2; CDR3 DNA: TGTGCCAGCAGCTTAGAGGGACTAGCGGGGATCGAGCAGTACTTC; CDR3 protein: CASSLEGLAGIEQYF
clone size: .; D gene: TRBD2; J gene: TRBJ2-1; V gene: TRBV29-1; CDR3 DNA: TGCAGCGTCCCCTCTTGGGGGGGGTATAGAGGTGAGCAGTTCTTC; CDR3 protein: CSVPSWGGYRGEQFF
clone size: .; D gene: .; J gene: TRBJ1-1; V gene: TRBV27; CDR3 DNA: TGTGCCAGCAGTTTAAGGGGTTCAAACCCTGAAGCTTTCTTT; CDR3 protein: CASSLRGSNPEAFF
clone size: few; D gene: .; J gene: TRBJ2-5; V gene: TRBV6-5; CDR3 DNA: TGTGCCAGCGCGCGATCCGGGACTCAAGAGACCCAGTACTTC; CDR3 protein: CASARSGTQETQYF
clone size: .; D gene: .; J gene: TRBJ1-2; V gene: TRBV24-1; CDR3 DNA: TGTGCCACCAGTGATTCGGACACCTATGGCTACACCTTC; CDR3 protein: CATSDSDTYGYTF
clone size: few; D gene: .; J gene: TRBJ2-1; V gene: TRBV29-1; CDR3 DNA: TGCAGCGTTGAATTTATGGGCCTCTACAATGAGCAGTTCTTC; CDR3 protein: CSVEFMGLYNEQFF
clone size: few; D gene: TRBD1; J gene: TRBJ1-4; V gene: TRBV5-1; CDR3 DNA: TGCGCCAGCAGCTGGACAGGGGAGGGTGAAAAACTGTTTTTT; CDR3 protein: CASSWTGEGEKLFF
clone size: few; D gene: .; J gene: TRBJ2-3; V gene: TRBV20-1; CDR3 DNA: TGCAGTGCGGGGGGCAATTCCCTAACGGATACGCAGTATTTT; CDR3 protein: CSAGGNSLTDTQYF
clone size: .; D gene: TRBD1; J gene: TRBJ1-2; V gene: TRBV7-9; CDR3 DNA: TGTGCCAGCAGCCTAGGGACAGATGTTAACTATGGCTACACCTTC; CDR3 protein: CASSLGTDVNYGYTF
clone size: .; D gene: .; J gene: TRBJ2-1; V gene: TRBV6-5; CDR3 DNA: TGTGCCAGCAGTTACTTTGAGAATAATGAGCAGTTCTTC; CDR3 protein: CASSYFENNEQFF
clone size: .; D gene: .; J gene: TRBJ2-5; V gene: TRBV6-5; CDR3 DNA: TGTGCCAGCAGTTATCCCAGTGAAGAGACCCAGTACTTC; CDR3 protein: CASSYPSEETQYF
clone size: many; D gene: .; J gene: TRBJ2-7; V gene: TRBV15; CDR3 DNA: TGTGCCACCAGCAGAGATAACGAGCAGTACTTC; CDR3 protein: CATSRDNEQYF
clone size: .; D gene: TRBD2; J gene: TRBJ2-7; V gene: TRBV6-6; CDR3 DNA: TGTGCCAGCAGACTTAGCGGGAGTTTCGGCGAGCAATACTTC; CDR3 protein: CASRLSGSFGEQYF
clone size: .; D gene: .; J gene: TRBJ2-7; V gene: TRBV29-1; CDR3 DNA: TGCAGCGTTTTTGAGGACGAGCAGTACTTC; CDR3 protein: CSVFEDEQYF
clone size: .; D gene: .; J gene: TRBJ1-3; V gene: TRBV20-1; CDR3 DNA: TGCAGTGCTAGAGAACAGGAGATCTCTGGAAACACCATATATTTT; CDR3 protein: CSAREQEISGNTIYF
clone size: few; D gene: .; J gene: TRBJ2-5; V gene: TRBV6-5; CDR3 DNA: TGTGCCAGCAGTTACTCCGTATCCTACGAGCGGTACTTC; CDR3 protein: CASSYSVSYERYF
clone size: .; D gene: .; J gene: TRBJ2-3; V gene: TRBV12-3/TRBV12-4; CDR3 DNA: TGTGCCAGCAGTCCAAGGGCCGTTTCGGCCACAGATACGCAGTATTTT; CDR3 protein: CASSPRAVSATDTQYF
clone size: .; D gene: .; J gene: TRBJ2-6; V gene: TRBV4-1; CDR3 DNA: TGCGCCAGCAGCCCCCGTCCCTCTGGGGCCAACGTCCTGACTTTC; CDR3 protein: CASSPRPSGANVLTF
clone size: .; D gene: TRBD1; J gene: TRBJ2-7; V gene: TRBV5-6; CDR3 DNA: TGTGCCAGCAGCTACGACAGGGCCAGCGAGCAGTACTTC; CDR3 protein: CASSYDRASEQYF
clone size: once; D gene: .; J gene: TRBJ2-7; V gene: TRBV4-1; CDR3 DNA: TGCGCCAGCAGCCAAACCGGGAACCCTAAGGAGCAGTACTTC; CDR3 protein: CASSQTGNPKEQYF
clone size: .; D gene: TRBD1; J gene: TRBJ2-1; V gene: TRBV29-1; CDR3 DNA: TGCAGCGTTGAGGGCCCGACAGGGGCGATCGATGAGCAGTTCTTC; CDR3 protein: CSVEGPTGAIDEQFF
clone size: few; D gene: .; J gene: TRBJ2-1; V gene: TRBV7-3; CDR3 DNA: TGTGCCAGCAGCTTCCCAGGGGGCGGGGGGAATGAGCAGTTCTTC; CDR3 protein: CASSFPGGGGNEQFF
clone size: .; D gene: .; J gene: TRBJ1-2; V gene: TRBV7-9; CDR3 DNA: TGTGCCAGCAGTGGGATCGCAGGCGGCTACACCTTC; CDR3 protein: CASSGIAGGYTF
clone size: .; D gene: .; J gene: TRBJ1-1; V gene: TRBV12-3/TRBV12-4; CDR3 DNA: TGTGCCAGCAGCCCAGGGGCGGTGACTGAAGCTTTCTTT; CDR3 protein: CASSPGAVTEAFF
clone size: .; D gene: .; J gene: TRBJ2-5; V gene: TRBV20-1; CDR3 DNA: TGCAGTGCTGGAGAGACCTCGCAAGAGACCCAGTACTTC; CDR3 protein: CSAGETSQETQYF
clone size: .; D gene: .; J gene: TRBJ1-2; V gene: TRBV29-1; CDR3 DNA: TGCAGCGTCCGGGAAGGTGGTGGTTATGGCTACACCTTC; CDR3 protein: CSVREGGGYGYTF
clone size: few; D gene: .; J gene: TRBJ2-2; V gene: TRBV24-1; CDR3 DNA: TGTGCCACCAGTGATTTCTGGCGGGACGGGTCCGGGGAGCTGTTTTTT; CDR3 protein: CATSDFWRDGSGELFF
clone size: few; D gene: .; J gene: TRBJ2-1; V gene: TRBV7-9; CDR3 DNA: TGTGCCAGCAGCTGGAATGAGCAGTTCTTC; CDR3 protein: CASSWNEQFF
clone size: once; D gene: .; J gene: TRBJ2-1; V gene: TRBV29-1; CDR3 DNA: TGCAGCGTCCACAGGGTCTTGTCCTACAATGAGCAGTTCTTC; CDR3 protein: CSVHRVLSYNEQFF
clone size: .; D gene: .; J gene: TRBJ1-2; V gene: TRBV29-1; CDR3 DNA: TGCAGCGCCCGGTCCTATGGCTACACCTTC; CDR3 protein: CSARSYGYTF
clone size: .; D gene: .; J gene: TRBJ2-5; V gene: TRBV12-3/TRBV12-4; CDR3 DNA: TGTGCCAGCAGTAAGGGGATCCAAGAGACCCAGTACTTC; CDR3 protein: CASSKGIQETQYF
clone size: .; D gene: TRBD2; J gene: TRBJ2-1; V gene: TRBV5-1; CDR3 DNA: TGCGCCAGCAGCTCTCATATAGCGGGAAAGAACAATGAGCAGTTCTTC; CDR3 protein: CASSSHIAGKNNEQFF
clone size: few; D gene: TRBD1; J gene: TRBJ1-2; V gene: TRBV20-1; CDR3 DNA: TGCAGTGCTATTACCCTCGCGGTTGGGACAGCGTTGTATGGCTACACCTTC; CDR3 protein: CSAITLAVGTALYGYTF
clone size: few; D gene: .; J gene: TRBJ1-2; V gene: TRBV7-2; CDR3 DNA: TGTGCCAGCAGCTTAGTGAGGGGCACTAACTATGGCTACACCTTC; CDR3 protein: CASSLVRGTNYGYTF
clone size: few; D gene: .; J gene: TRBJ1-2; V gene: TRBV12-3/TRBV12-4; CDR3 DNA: TGTGCCAGCAGTTGGGGGGACACTTACTATGGCTACACCTTC; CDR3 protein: CASSWGDTYYGYTF
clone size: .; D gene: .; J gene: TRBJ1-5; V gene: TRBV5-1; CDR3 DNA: TGCGCCAGCAGCCTAGGGGGGAACAATCAGCCCCAGCATTTT; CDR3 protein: CASSLGGNNQPQHF
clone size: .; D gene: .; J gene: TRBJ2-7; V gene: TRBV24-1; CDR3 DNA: TGTGCCACCAGTGACGGAGAAGCCGGGACCAAAAACGAGCAGTACTTC; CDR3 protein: CATSDGEAGTKNEQYF